The clone carrying this T cell receptor (beta chain) has more than one count but fewer than ten. Semi-nested PCR with Nested Universal Primer A followed constant-region reverse priming of full-length variable regions. TCRdb passed the 5' RACE reads through MiXCR, listing each CDR3 protein once. Of 8,000 to 9,500 distinct CDR3 sequences listed, approximately 16% are singletons. The CDR3 runs to 16 residues. Germline assignment: CDR1 SGHRS and CDR2 YFSETQ. The V end was cut by 4 bases, the J end by 0 bases, with 16 bases between. The source material was memory CD4+ T cells sorted from blood. Subset: memory CD4+ T cells, CD4+CD45RO+CD25-. The TCR was taken from a female donor with breast cancer. The chain has TRBV5-1 and TRBJ1-1; D gene uncertain. Written as DNA, the CDR3 is TGCGCCAGCAGCACGGGCCTCTCTCGTATGAACACTGAAGCTTTCTTT. Translation gives CASSTGLSRMNTEAFF.